This record covers a single T cell receptor (beta chain). It lacks a known antigen. No base-level quality is on record; no much larger clone is a single base apart. This sample stems from a study of blood T cell repertoires in COVID-19 (dated by TCRdb to the early 2020s). Notes on the research overall: Samples covering the acute and convalescent phases of COVID-19 were provided by collaborators in the United States, Italy and Spain. The prospective study material was composed of cDNA or gDNA derived from T cells, B-cell-depleted T cells, or PBMCs. Deeply sampled blood TCRbeta repertoires from subjects exposed to, actively infected with, or recovered from COVID-19 were included in the dataset. A freely available public database, intended as a resource for researchers studying the immune response to SARS-CoV-2, is where the repertoires were released. The samples were drawn from the first 160 participants of the ongoing ImmuneRACE study and from about 1,200 subjects provided by 6 global collaborators. A de-identified subject ID, COVID-19 status, age in years and sex were almost always included in the sample metadata. Where available, HLA class I and class II types were obtained from metadata supplied by the sample provider rather than from assay-based typing.

TCRbeta CDR3 regions were amplified from genomic DNA using the immunoSEQ Assay, a bias-controlled multiplex PCR. For the original study's pipeline: The number of nucleated cells in each sample was estimated by amplification of reference gene primers within the assay. To quantify the absolute abundance of each unique TCRbeta CDR3 rearrangement, sequence reads were collapsed and filtered. For each sample, productive Simpson clonality was calculated as the square root of Simpson's diversity index over productive rearrangements. Imported from immuneACCESS, the table was reduced by TCRdb to in-frame sequences with V and J called. These copies leave out some clones; in studies compared against another copy, an unresolved V gene accounts for under half, and the cause of the remainder is not known. V and J calls and clone size are as listed in that table; D and trimming were resolved from the DNA. The sample records 250,000 to 300,000 clones, 88% of which are singletons. 0.8% of the sample is held by the ten biggest clonotypes.

The collaborating institutions used their own protocols to collect whole blood in K2EDTA tubes. For TCRbeta analysis, collaborator samples were shipped as frozen whole blood, as isolated PBMCs, or as DNA extracted from either sample type. CDR1 and CDR2, looked up from the germline V gene (reference sequence), are SGHNT and YYREEE. Ends trimmed: V by 4 bases, J by 4 bases; bases unmatched to a gene: 8. Its CDR3 holds 15 amino acids, cysteine through phenylalanine. The retained sequence is limited to the CDR3, 45 bases, with the frame set at the first base. Here is what the overall study found, with its caveats: The quantity of clinical and demographic metadata differed by source and by participant and was supplied without curation.

The source material was peripheral blood. The sequence joins TRBV5-4 to TRBJ2-4, and TRBD2 aligns with 7 junction nucleotides. The receptor was isolated from a woman aged 25 to 39 with acute or convalescent COVID-19. The CDR3 region: CASSMGLLGKNIQYF. The nucleotides read TGTGCCAGCAGCATGGGACTATTGGGAAAAAACATTCAGTACTTC.